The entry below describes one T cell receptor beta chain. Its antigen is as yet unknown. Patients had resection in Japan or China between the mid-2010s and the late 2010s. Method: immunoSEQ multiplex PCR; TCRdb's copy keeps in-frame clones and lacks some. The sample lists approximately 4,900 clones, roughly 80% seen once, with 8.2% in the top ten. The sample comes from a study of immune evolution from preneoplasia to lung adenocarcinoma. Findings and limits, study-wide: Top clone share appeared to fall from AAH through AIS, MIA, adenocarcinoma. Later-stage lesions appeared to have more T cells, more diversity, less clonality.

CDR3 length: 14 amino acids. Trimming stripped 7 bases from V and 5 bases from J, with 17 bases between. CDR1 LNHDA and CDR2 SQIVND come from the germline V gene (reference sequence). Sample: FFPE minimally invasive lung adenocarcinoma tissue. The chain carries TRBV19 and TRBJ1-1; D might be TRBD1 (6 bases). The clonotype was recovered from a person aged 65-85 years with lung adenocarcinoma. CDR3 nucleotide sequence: TGTGCCAGTAACTTAGGGGGGCGCGGAACTGAAGCTTTCTTT. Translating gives CASNLGGRGTEAFF.